This TCR beta chain was recovered during a study of beta chain features in type 1 diabetes. For the study at large: Age, gender, cell numbers and subset yield matched between patients and controls. Study-wide results and limits: Among all four CD4+ subsets, Type 1 diabetes patients had TCRB CDR3s that were moderately but significantly shorter. In comparison with healthy donors, patients had naive, central memory and Treg TCRB repertoires that appeared more similar.

The CDR3 contains 15 residues. Per germline, CDR1 SGHTA and CDR2 FQGNSA. Trimming took 5 bases from V and 2 from J; bases not matched to a gene: 4. Without exception, sorted populations had purity beyond 98%. Since all of the isolated RNA was reverse transcribed, expressed TCRB transcripts were what got sequenced. Sequencing was performed with immunoSEQ multiplex PCR; in TCRdb, only in-frame clones are kept and a portion is missing. The table includes 400,000 or so clones, 9.6% detected once. This clone occurred a few times. The antigen remains unidentified. The same CDR3 can be traced to other DNA sequences in this sample.

V usage is TRBV7-2 and J usage is TRBJ2-7; TRBD2 aligns across 12 bases. The sequence was obtained from a man aged 25 to 40 with type 1 diabetes. The sample comprised central memory CD4+ T cells from blood. CDR3 region: CASSLWTSGAYEQYF. The CDR3 bases are TGTGCCAGCAGCCTTTGGACTAGCGGGGCCTACGAGCAGTACTTC.